This T cell receptor beta chain was sequenced in a study of shared clonotypes between healthy human individuals. About this clone itself: What it recognizes is unknown.

Findings and caveats of the study: An anticipated effect of sequencing depth on clonotype sharing among donors was recognized.

Germline CDR1 and CDR2: ENHRY and SYGVKD. The CDR3 extends over 16 amino acids. J gave up 0 bases and V 4 bases, and 5 bases lay outside the gene matches. Repertoires were generated with immunoSEQ multiplex PCR, while TCRdb's copy carries only in-frame clones and drops some. The data show 2.5 million or so clones, more than 90% seen once. The sequenced material came from naive CD4+ T cells sorted from blood. As for subset: CD45RA+ positively selected. The origin of this receptor is a man aged 18 to 35 in good health. The chain joins TRBV10-3 to TRBJ2-2, with 7 bases that match TRBD2. CDR3 sequence: CAISVQRGTNTGELFF. The DNA for the CDR3 is TGTGCCATCAGTGTACAGCGGGGTACGAACACCGGGGAGCTGTTTTTT.